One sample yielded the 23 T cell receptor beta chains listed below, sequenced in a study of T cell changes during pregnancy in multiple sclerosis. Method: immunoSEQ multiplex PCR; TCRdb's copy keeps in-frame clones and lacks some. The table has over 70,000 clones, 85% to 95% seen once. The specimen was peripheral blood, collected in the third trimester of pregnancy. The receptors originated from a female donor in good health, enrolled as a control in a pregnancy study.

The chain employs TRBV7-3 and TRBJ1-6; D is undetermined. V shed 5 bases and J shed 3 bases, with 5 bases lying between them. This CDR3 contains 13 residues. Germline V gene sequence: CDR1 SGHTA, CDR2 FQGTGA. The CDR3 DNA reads TGTGCCAGCAGCGTTAGCTATAATTCACCCCTCCACTTT. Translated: CASSVSYNSPLHF. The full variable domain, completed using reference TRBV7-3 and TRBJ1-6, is GAGVSQTPSNKVTEKGKYVELRCDPISGHTALYWYRQSLGQGPEFLIYFQGTGAADDSGLPNDRFFAVRPEGSVSTLKIQRTERGDSAVYLCASSVSYNSPLHFGNGTRLTVT.

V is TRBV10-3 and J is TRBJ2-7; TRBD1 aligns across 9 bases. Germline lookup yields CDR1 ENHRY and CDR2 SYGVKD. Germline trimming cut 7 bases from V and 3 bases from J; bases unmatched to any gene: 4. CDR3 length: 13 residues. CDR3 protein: CAITPGQGYEQYF. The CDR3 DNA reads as TGTGCCATCACCCCGGGACAGGGCTACGAGCAGTACTTC.

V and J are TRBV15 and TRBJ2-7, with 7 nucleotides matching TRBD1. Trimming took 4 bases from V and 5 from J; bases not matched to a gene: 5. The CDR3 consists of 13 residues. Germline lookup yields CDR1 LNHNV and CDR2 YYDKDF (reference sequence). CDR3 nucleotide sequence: TGTGCCACCAGCACCCTTGACAGGGACGAGCAGTACTTC. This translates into CATSTLDRDEQYF.

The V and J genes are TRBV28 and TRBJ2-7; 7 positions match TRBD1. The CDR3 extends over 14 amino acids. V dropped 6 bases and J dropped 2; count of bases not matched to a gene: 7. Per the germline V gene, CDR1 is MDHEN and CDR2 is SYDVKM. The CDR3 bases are TGTGCCAGCAGACAGGGGCTAATGACCTACGAGCAGTACTTC. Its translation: CASRQGLMTYEQYF.

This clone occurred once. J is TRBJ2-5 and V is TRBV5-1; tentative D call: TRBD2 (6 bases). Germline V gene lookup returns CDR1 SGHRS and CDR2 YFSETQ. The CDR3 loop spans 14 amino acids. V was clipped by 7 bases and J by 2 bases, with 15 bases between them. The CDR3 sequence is CASAPGGLQETQYF. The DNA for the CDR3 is TGCGCCAGCGCACCCGGGGGATTACAAGAGACCCAGTACTTC.

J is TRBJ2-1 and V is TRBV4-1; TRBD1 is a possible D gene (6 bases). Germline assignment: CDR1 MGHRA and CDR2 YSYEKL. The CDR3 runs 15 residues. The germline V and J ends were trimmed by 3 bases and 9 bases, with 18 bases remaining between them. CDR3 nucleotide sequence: TGCGCCAGCAGCCAGGGACACGGTGAAGGGGGTGAGCAGTTCTTC. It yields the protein CASSQGHGEGGEQFF.

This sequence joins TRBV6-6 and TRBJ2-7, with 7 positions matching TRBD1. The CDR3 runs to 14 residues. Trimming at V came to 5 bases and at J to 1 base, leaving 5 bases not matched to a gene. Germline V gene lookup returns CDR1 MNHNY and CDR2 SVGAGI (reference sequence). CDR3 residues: CASSKGTVSYEQYF. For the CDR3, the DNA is TGTGCCAGCAGTAAGGGGACAGTTTCCTACGAGCAGTACTTC.

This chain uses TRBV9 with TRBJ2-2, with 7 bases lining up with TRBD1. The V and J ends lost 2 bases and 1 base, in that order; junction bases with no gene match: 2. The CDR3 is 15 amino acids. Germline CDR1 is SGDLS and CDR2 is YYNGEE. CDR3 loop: CASSVQGVNTGELFF. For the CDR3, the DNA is TGTGCCAGCAGCGTCCAGGGGGTGAACACCGGGGAGCTGTTTTTT.

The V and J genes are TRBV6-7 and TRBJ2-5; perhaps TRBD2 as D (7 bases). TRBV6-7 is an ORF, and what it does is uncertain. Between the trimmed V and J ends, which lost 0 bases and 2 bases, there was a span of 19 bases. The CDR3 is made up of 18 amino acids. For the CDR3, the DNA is TGTGCCAGCAGTTACTCGAGTCTTCGAGGGGGGGATCAAGAGACCCAGTACTTC. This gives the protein CASSYSSLRGGDQETQYF.

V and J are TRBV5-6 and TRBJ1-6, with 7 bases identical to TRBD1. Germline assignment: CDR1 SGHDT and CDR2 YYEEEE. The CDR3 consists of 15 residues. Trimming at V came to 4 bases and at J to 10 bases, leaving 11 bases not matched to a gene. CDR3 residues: CASSPRTGMVSPLHF. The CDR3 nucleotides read TGTGCCAGCAGCCCCCGGACAGGAATGGTGTCACCCCTCCACTTT.

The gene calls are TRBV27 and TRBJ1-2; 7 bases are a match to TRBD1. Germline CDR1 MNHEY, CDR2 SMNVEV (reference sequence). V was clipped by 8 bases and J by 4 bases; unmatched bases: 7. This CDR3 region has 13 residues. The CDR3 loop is CASGRGPGYGYTF. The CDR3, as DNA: TGTGCCAGCGGTAGGGGGCCGGGCTATGGCTACACCTTC.

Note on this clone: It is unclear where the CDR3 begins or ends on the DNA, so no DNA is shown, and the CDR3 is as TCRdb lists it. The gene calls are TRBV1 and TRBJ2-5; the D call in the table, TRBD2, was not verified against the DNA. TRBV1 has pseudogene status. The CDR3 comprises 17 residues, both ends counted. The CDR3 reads CTSSQPVGPGGGYEQYF.

The CDR3: CASSYGLAYEQYF. CDR3 in DNA: TGTGCCAGCAGTTACGGCCTAGCGTACGAGCAGTACTTC. The J gene is TRBJ2-7, the V gene TRBV6-6; maybe TRBD2 (6 bases). This CDR3 contains 13 residues. Germline V gene data show CDR1 as MNHNY and CDR2 as SVGAGI (reference sequence). Trimming removed 2 bases at V and 4 bases at J, with 9 bases between.

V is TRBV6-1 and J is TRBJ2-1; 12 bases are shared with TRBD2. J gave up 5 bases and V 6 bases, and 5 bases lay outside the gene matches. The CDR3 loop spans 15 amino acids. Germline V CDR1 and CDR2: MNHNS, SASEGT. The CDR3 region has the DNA TGTGCCAGCAGCCTAGCGGGAGGGATCAACAATGAGCAGTTCTTC. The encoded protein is CASSLAGGINNEQFF.

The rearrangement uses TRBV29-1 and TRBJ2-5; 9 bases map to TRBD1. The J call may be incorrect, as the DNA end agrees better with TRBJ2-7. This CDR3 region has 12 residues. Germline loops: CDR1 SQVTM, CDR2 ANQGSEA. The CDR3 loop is CSVARTGDEQYF. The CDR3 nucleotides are TGCAGCGTAGCTCGGACAGGGGACGAGCAGTACTTC.

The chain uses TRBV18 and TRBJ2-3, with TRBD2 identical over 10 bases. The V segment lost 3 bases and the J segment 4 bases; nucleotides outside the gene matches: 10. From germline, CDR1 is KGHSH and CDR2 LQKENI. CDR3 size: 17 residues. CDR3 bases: TGTGCCAGCTCACCGTTAGGTCTAGCGGGAGTGGCAGATACGCAGTATTTT. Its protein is CASSPLGLAGVADTQYF.

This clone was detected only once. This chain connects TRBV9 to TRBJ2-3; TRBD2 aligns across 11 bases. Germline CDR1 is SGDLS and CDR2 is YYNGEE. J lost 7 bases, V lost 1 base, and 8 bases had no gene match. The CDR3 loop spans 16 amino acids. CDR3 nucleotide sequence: TGTGCCAGCAGCGTAATTAGCGGGGGGGACGGCCATACGCAGTATTTT. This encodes CASSVISGGDGHTQYF.

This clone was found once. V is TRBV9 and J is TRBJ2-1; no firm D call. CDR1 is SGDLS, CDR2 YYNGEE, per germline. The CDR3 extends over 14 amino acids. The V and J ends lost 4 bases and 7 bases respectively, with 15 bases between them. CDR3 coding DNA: TGTGCCAGCAGCTCGACACTGATATCGAATGAGCAGTTCTTC. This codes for CASSSTLISNEQFF.

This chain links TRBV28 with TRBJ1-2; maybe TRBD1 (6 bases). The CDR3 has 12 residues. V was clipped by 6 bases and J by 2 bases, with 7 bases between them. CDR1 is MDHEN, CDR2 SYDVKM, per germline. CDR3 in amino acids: CASSTGNYGYTF. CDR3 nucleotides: TGTGCCAGCAGCACAGGGAACTATGGCTACACCTTC.

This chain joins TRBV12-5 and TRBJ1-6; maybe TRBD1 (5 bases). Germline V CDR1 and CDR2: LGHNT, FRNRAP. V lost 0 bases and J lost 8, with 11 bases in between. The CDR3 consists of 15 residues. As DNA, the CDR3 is TGTGCTAGTGGTTTGGTACCAGGGAGGGATTCACCCCTCCACTTT. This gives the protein CASGLVPGRDSPLHF.

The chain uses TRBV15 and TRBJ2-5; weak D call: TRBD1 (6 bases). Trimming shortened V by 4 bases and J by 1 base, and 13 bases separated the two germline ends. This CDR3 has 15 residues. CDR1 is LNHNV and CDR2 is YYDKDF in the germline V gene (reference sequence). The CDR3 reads CATSTPTGRQETQYF. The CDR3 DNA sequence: TGTGCCACCAGCACTCCAACAGGGCGCCAAGAGACCCAGTACTTC.

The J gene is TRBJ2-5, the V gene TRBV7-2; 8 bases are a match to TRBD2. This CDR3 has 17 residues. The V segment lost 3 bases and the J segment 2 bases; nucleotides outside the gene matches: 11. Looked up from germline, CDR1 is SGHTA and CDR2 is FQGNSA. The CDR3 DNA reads TGTGCCAGCAGCTTTCTGGGTGGGGTAGCGGGGCAAGAGACCCAGTACTTC. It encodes CASSFLGGVAGQETQYF. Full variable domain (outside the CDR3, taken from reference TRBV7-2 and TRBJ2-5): GAGVSQSPSNKVTEKGKDVELRCDPISGHTALYWYRQSLGQGLEFLIYFQGNSAPDKSGLPSDRFSAERTGGSVSTLTIQRTQQEDSAVYLCASSFLGGVAGQETQYFGPGTRLLVL.

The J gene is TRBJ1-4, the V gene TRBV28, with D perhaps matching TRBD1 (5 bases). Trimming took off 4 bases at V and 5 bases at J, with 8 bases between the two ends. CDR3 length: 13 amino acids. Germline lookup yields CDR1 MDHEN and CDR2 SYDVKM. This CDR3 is CASSSGGNEKLFF. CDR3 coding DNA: TGTGCCAGCAGTTCGGGGGGGAATGAAAAACTGTTTTTT. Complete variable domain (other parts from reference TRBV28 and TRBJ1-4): DVKVTQSSRYLVKRTGEKVFLECVQDMDHENMFWYRQDPGLGLRLIYFSYDVKMKEKGDIPEGYSVSREKKERFSLILESASTNQTSMYLCASSSGGNEKLFFGSGTQLSVL.